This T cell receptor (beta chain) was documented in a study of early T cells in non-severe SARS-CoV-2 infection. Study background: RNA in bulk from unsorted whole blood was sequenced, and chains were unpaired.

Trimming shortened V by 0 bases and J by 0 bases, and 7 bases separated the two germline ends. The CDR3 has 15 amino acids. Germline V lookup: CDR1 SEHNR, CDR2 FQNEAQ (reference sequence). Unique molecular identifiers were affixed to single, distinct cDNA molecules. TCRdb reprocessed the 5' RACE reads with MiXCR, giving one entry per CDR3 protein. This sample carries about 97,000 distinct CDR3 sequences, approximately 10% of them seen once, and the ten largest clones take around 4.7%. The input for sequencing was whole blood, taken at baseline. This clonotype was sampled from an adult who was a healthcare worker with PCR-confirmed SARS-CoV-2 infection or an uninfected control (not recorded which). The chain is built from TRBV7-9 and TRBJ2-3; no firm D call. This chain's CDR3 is CASSLAQTSTDTQYF. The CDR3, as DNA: TGTGCCAGCAGCTTAGCGCAAACAAGCACAGATACGCAGTATTTT.